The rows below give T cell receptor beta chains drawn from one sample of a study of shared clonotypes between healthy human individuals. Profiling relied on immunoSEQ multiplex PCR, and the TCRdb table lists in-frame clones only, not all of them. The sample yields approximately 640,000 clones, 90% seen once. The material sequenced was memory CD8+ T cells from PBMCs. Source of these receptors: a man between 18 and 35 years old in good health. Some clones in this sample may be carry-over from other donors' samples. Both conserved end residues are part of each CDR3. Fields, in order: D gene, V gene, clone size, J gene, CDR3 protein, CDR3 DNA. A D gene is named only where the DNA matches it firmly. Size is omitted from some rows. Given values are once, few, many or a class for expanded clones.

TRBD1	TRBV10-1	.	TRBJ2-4	CASSDGDRGSKNIQYF	TGCGCCAGCAGTGATGGGGACAGGGGATCCAAAAACATTCAGTACTTC
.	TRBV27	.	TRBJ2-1	CASSLPTGTGRGLANEQFF	TGTGCCAGCAGTTTACCAACCGGAACAGGCAGGGGCCTTGCCAATGAGCAGTTCTTC
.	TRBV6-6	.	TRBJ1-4	CASSLQEWREKLFF	TGTGCCAGCAGTTTACAGGAGTGGCGTGAAAAACTGTTTTTT
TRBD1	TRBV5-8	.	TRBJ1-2	CASSGTAYGYTF	TGTGCCAGCAGCGGGACAGCATATGGCTACACCTTC
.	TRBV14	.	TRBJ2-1	CASSQDIGRNYNEQFF	TGTGCCAGCAGCCAAGATATAGGACGGAATTACAATGAGCAGTTCTTC
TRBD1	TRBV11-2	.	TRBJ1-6	CASSSWTGSNSPLHF	TGTGCCAGCAGCTCGTGGACAGGGAGTAATTCACCCCTCCACTTT
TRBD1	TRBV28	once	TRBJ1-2	CASSLLQGGGYGYTF	TGTGCCAGCAGTTTATTACAGGGGGGAGGCTATGGCTACACCTTC
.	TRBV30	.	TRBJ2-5	CAWSVPGYLRYQETQYF	TGTGCCTGGAGTGTACCAGGGTACCTCCGTTATCAAGAGACCCAGTACTTC
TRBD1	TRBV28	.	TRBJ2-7	CASTRDSSYEQYF	TGTGCCAGCACTCGGGACAGCTCCTACGAGCAGTACTTC
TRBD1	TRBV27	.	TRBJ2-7	CASRTGYYEQYF	TGTGCCAGCAGGACAGGGTACTACGAGCAGTACTTC
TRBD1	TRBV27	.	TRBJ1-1	CASSPLDRLEAFF	TGTGCCAGCAGCCCCCTGGACAGGCTTGAAGCTTTCTTT
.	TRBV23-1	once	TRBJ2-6	CASSSSPQQSRANVLTF	TGCGCCAGCAGTTCATCACCGCAACAAAGTCGGGCCAACGTCCTGACTTTC
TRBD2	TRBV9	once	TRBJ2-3	CASSSRTSGRSDTQYF	TGTGCCAGCAGCTCCCGGACTAGCGGGAGGTCAGATACGCAGTATTTT
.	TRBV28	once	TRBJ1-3	CASSPFVIADPTDTIYF	TGTGCCAGCAGTCCCTTCGTGATTGCAGACCCCACGGACACCATATATTTT
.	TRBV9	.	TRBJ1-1	CASTSALRDTEAFF	TGTGCCAGCACCTCCGCCTTGAGGGACACTGAAGCTTTCTTT